This T cell receptor (beta chain) appears in the sequencing data of a study of regulatory T cells in long-lasting Graves disease. The time point here: newly diagnosed GD, antithyroid drugs for less than 3 months. PBMC-extracted RNA yielded the TCR library. A volume of nine milliliters of peripheral blood was collected in EDTA tubes. Relying on iRepertoire HTBI primers and Arm-PCR of CDR3 regions, the team built TCR beta libraries. TCRdb ran MiXCR on the multiplex PCR reads and lists one entry per CDR3 protein. The sample has 400,000 to 500,000 distinct CDR3 sequences; about 15% are singletons. This sample was shared with a second study, whose subject was T cells in Graves' hyperthyroidism and ophthalmopathy. Turning to that study: If no ophthalmopathy progression occurred within 18 months, Graves' hyperthyroidism was stable. The blood repertoire included most of the expanded thyroid clonotypes above 0.001. In simple terms, a model built on 13 V-J features told ophthalmopathy apart from stable hyperthyroidism.

This TCR was recovered from a woman aged 40 to 50 with Graves disease. Sequences were derived from peripheral blood mononuclear cells (PBMCs), sampled at new diagnosis, from a patient treated with antithyroid drugs.

Here the CDR3 DNA reads TGTGCCACCAGTGATTTTAGCGGGTCTAGCGGGACTGATACGCAGTATTTT. Protein sequence: CATSDFSGSSGTDTQYF. J is TRBJ2-3 and V is TRBV24-1, with 9 bases aligning to TRBD2. The CDR3 spans 17 residues. Germline CDR1 is KGHDR and CDR2 is SFDVKD. V gave up 1 base and J gave up 6 bases; unmatched junction bases: 10.